These T cell receptor beta chains were read from a single sample in a study of response to subunit inactivated influenza vaccine. TCRdb reprocessed the RT-PCR reads via MiXCR and lists one record per CDR3 protein. The top ten hold 1.9% of the sample, which has about 520,000 distinct CDR3 sequences, 25% seen once. The input for sequencing was CD4+ T cells sorted from PBMCs, taken roughly 5 days after vaccination. The origin of the receptors is a middle-aged man who received an inactivated influenza vaccine. Both conserved end residues are part of each CDR3. The order of the fields is D gene, J gene, clone size, V gene, CDR3 DNA, CDR3 protein. The D gene is left open where the match is weak. Clone size is not always given. Where it is, it says once, few, many or a class for expanded clones.

.	TRBJ2-7	.	TRBV5-1	TGCGCCAGCAGCGTAACTAGTAGCTCCTACGAGCAGTACTTC	CASSVTSSSYEQYF
.	TRBJ1-5	.	TRBV20-1	TGCAGTGCTAGTCAGCCGTATAGCAATCAGCCCCAGCATTTT	CSASQPYSNQPQHF
.	TRBJ2-1	few	TRBV5-1	TGCGCCAGCAGCTTAACCGGCGCAGGATCCTACAATGAGCAGTTCTTC	CASSLTGAGSYNEQFF
TRBD2	TRBJ2-3	few	TRBV5-1	TGCGCCAGCAGCTCGTCGGGGGGAAGAGATACGCAGTATTTT	CASSSSGGRDTQYF
TRBD1	TRBJ2-7	.	TRBV24-1	TGTGCCACCAGTGAAACCGGGACAGGCGCCTACGAGCAGTACTTC	CATSETGTGAYEQYF
.	TRBJ1-1	many	TRBV7-9	TGTGCCAGCAGTTTGGTCCTGAACACTGAAGCTTTCTTT	CASSLVLNTEAFF
TRBD1	TRBJ1-2	few	TRBV7-2	TGTGCCAGCAGGTCCCGGACAGGGTACTACACCTTC	CASRSRTGYYTF
.	TRBJ2-5	few	TRBV7-2	TGTGCCAGCAGCTTAGTCACGGGGGTAGAGACCCAGTACTTC	CASSLVTGVETQYF
TRBD2	TRBJ2-1	few	TRBV7-8	TGTGCCAGCGGTTGGGGCCCGGTAGTAGCGGGCGCCAACAATGAGCAGTTCTTC	CASGWGPVVAGANNEQFF
.	TRBJ2-3	.	TRBV9	TGTGCCAGCAGCGTAGCTAAGGGGGTCACAGATACGCAGTATTTT	CASSVAKGVTDTQYF
.	TRBJ1-1	few	TRBV20-1	TGCAGTGCTAGGCGGCTACAGGCGAACACTGAAGCTTTCTTT	CSARRLQANTEAFF
TRBD1	TRBJ1-1	few	TRBV18	TGTGCCAGCTCACCACGGAAACAGGGGACTGAAGCTTTCTTT	CASSPRKQGTEAFF
.	TRBJ2-6	.	TRBV6-2/TRBV6-3	TGTGCCAGCAGTTACGGACGGATTTCACCTGGGGCCAACGTCCTGACTTTC	CASSYGRISPGANVLTF
.	TRBJ2-7	.	TRBV13	TGTGCCAGCAGCGTAAGTAGGCTTAAGCGGGCCCCCTACGAGCAGTACTTC	CASSVSRLKRAPYEQYF
.	TRBJ2-7	.	TRBV7-2	TGTGCCAGCAGCATGGGGCCGACGAGCTCCTACGAGCAGTACTTC	CASSMGPTSSYEQYF
.	TRBJ2-7	once	TRBV15	TGTGCCACCAGCAGAAAACTGGAGAGTTACGAGCAGTACTTC	CATSRKLESYEQYF
TRBD1	TRBJ2-7	.	TRBV7-9	TGTGCCAGCAGCTTACCGGGACAGGGGACCTACGAGCAGTACTTC	CASSLPGQGTYEQYF
.	TRBJ2-7	.	TRBV6-1	TGTGCCAGCAGTGACCGACAAGGGTACGAGCAGTACTTC	CASSDRQGYEQYF
.	TRBJ2-3	.	TRBV28	TGTGCCAGCAGTTTTCGGGCCCAGGGGACAGATACGCAGTATTTT	CASSFRAQGTDTQYF
TRBD1	TRBJ2-5	.	TRBV5-8	TGTGCCAGCAGCGCAGGGACAGCGCGGAAAGAGACCCAGTACTTC	CASSAGTARKETQYF
TRBD1	TRBJ2-1	few	TRBV12-3/TRBV12-4	TGTGCCAGCAGAACCGGACAGGGCAGCTACAATGAGCAGTTCTTC	CASRTGQGSYNEQFF
.	TRBJ1-4	.	TRBV7-9	TGTGCCAGCAGCTTTCAGCAGACAACTAATGAAAAACTGTTTTTT	CASSFQQTTNEKLFF
.	TRBJ1-3	.	TRBV29-1	TGCAGCGGGGGAGGGCCTGGAAACACCATATATTTT	CSGGGPGNTIYF
TRBD1	TRBJ1-3	few	TRBV7-2	TGTGCCAGCACCGGGACAGGGACTGGAAACACCATATATTTT	CASTGTGTGNTIYF
.	TRBJ2-5	few	TRBV18	TGTGCCAGCTCACCACCACCCGGAGCCCAAGAGACCCAGTACTTC	CASSPPPGAQETQYF
TRBD2	TRBJ2-1	.	TRBV10-3	TGTGCCATCAGTGAGCGGGAGGCGACCTACAATGAGCAGTTCTTC	CAISEREATYNEQFF
.	TRBJ2-7	.	TRBV18	TGTGCCAGCTCACCGGGGAGTCTGACCTACGAGCAGTACTTC	CASSPGSLTYEQYF
.	TRBJ2-7	.	TRBV11-1	TGTGCCAGCAGCACCCAACGGGGCTCCGAGCAGTACTTC	CASSTQRGSEQYF
.	TRBJ2-2	.	TRBV28	TGTGCCAGCAGTCTCCTTTGGGGGGCGAACACCGGGGAGCTGTTTTTT	CASSLLWGANTGELFF
TRBD1	TRBJ1-1	.	TRBV6-1	TGTGCCAGCAGAGTACAGGGGGCTTTGACTGAAGCTTTCTTT	CASRVQGALTEAFF
TRBD2	TRBJ2-1	few	TRBV4-1	TGCGCCAGCAGCCTGGGACTAGCGAGAAGCTCCTACAATGAGCAGTTCTTC	CASSLGLARSSYNEQFF
.	TRBJ2-7	.	TRBV7-9	TGTGCCAGCAGCTTACGGGACGGAGCATCCTACGAGCAGTACTTC	CASSLRDGASYEQYF
.	TRBJ1-1	few	TRBV30	TGTGCCTGGAGTGTAGGAGGCGAGAGTCGAGCTTTCTTT	CAWSVGGESRAFF
.	TRBJ1-5	.	TRBV28	TGTGCCAGCAGTTCGAAAAATCAGCCCCAGCATTTT	CASSSKNQPQHF
.	TRBJ2-4	once	TRBV3-1	TGTGCCAGCAGCCTGCCTTCCCTTGGCATTCAGTACTTC	CASSLPSLGIQYF
TRBD1	TRBJ1-1	few	TRBV28	TGTGCCAGCAGCTCCGTCGGGACAGGGGGCACTGAAGCTTTCTTT	CASSSVGTGGTEAFF
.	TRBJ1-1	.	TRBV5-1	TGCGCCAGCAGCACCCGAGGAGGGCTGAACACTGAAGCTTTCTTT	CASSTRGGLNTEAFF
.	TRBJ2-2	.	TRBV7-8	TGTGCCAGCAGCCCCCGGGATCGGGGTTCGACCGGGGAGCTGTTTTTT	CASSPRDRGSTGELFF
TRBD2	TRBJ2-7	.	TRBV7-2	TGTGCCAGCAGCTACGAGCGGGGTTTGGCAGCCGAGCAGTACTTC	CASSYERGLAAEQYF
TRBD2	TRBJ2-2	.	TRBV5-1	TGCGCCAGCACGGAGAGCGGGGGGGCCCTGACCGGGGAGCTGTTTTTT	CASTESGGALTGELFF